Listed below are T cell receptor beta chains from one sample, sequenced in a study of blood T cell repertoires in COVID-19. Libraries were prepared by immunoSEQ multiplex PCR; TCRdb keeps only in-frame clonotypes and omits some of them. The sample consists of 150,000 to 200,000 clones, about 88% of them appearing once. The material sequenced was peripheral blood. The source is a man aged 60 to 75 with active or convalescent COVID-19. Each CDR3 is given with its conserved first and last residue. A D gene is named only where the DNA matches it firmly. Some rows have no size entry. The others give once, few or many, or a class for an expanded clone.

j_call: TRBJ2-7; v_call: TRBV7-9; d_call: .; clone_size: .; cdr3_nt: TGTGCCAGCAGCAGTCAGGGGGGTCGAGGGGAGCAGTACTTC; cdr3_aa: CASSSQGGRGEQYF
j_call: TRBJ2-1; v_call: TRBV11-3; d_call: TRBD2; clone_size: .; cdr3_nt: TGTGCCAGCAGCTTAGCATTAACTAGCGGGGACTACAATGAGCAGTTCTTC; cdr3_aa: CASSLALTSGDYNEQFF
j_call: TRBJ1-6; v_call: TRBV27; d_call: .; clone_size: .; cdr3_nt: TGTGCCAGCTCCTTTCTAAGGCAGGGCGGCTCACCCCTCCACTTT; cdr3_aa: CASSFLRQGGSPLHF
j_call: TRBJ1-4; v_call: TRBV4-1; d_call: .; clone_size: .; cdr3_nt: TGCGCCAGCAGCCAAGACCAGGGATTTGAAAAACTGTTTTTT; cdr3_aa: CASSQDQGFEKLFF
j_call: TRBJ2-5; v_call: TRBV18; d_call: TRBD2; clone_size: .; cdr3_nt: TGTGCCAGCTCAAAACTAGCGGGGGGTGAGGAGACCCAGTACTTC; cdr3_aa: CASSKLAGGEETQYF
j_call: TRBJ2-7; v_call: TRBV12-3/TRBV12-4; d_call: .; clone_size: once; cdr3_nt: TGTGCCAGCAGTTCCTACTACGAGCAGTACTTC; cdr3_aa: CASSSYYEQYF
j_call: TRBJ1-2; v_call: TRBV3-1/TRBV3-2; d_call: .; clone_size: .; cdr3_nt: TGTGCCAGCAGCTCGCGAGCTAACTATGGCTACACCTTC; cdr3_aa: CASSSRANYGYTF
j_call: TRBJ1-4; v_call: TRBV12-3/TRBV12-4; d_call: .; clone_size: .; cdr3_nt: TGTGCCAGCAGTTTAGATCGTGAGGAAAAACTGTTTTTT; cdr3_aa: CASSLDREEKLFF
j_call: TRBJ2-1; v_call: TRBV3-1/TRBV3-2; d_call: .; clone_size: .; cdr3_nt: TGTGCCAGCAGTCATGAACGGAATGAGCAGTTCTTC; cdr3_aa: CASSHERNEQFF
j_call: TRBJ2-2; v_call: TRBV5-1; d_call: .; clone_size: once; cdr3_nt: TGCGCCAGCAGCTTAAAGGACATCGGCCCACGGGAGCTGTTTTTT; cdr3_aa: CASSLKDIGPRELFF
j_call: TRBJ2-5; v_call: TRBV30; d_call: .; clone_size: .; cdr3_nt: TGTGCCTGGGAAACCAGCGGCGCAGGGACCCAGTACTTC; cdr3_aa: CAWETSGAGTQYF
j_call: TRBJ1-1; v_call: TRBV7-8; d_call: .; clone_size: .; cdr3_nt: TGTGCCAGCAGCCTACTAGGAATGGGGGGCACTGAAGCTTTCTTT; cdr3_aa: CASSLLGMGGTEAFF
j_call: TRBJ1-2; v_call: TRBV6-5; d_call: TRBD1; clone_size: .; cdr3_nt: TGTGCCAGCAGTTACCGGGACAGAGATGGCTACACCTTC; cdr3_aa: CASSYRDRDGYTF
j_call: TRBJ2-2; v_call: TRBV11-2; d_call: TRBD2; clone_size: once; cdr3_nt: TGTGCCAGCAGGTGGGGAGTAGCGGGGGCGAACACCGGGGAGCTGTTTTTT; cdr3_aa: CASRWGVAGANTGELFF
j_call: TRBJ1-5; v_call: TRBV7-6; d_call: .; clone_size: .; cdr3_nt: TGTGCCAGCAGCTTAACTGAGGGTCAAAGCAATCAGCCCCAGCATTTT; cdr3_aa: CASSLTEGQSNQPQHF
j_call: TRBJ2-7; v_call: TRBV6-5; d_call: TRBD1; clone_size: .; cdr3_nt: TGTGCCAGCAGACGTGGGACAGGGTACGAGCAGTACTTC; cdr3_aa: CASRRGTGYEQYF
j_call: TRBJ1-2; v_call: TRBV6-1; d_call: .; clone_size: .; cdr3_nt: TGTGCCAGCAGTGAAAGTTTACTCGACTATGGCTACACCTTC; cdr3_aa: CASSESLLDYGYTF
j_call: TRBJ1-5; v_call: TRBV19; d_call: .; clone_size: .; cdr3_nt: TGTGCCAGTAGTATGGGTTCAGGGTCCCAGCCCCAGCATTTT; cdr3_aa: CASSMGSGSQPQHF
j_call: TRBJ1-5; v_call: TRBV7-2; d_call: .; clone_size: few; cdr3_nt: TGTGCCAGCAGCTTCGAGGGTATGCAGCCCCAGCATTTT; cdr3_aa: CASSFEGMQPQHF
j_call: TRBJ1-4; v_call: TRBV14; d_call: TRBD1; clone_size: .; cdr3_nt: TGTGCCAGCAGCCAAGTCGCGCGACAGGGTTTTGAAAAACTGTTTTTT; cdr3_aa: CASSQVARQGFEKLFF
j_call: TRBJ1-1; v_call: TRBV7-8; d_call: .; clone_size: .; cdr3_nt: TGTGCCAGCAGCCCGGAGGTGAACACTGAAGCTTTCTTT; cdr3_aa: CASSPEVNTEAFF
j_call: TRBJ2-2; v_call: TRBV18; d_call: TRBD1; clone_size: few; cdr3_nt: TGTGCCAGCTCACCACCGGGACAGGGGAAAACGAACACCGGGGAGCTGTTTTTT; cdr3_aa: CASSPPGQGKTNTGELFF
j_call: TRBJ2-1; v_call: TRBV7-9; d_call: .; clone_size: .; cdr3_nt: TGTGCCAGCGTCCCCTCGGCGGGCACCTACAATGAGCAGTTCTTC; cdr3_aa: CASVPSAGTYNEQFF
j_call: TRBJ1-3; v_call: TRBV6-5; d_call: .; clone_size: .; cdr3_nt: TGTGCCAGCAGTTACGCCTACAGGGCTGGAAACACCATATATTTT; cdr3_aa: CASSYAYRAGNTIYF
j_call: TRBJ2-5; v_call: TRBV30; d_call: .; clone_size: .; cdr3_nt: TGTGCCTGGAACCGACTTTGGGAGACCCAGTACTTC; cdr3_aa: CAWNRLWETQYF
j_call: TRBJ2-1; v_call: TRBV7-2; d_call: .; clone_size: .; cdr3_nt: TGTGCCAGCAGCACGGGACAACCCTCCTACAATGAGCAGTTCTTC; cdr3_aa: CASSTGQPSYNEQFF
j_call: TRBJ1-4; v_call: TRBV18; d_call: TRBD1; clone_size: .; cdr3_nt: TGTGCCAGCTCATCACAGGGGCTTGCAACTAATGAAAAACTGTTTTTT; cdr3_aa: CASSSQGLATNEKLFF
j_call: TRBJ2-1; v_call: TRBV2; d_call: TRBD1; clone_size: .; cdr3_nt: TGTGCCAGCAGTGGGGACAGCTACAATGAGCAGTTCTTC; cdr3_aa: CASSGDSYNEQFF
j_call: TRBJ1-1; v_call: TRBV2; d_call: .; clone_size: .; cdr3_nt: TGTGCCAGCAGTGAAATGGCGGACACTGAAGCTTTCTTT; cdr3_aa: CASSEMADTEAFF
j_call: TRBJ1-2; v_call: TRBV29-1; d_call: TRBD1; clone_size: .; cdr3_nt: TGCAGCGCTGACTGGCAGGGGGCTGGCTACACCTTC; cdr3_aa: CSADWQGAGYTF
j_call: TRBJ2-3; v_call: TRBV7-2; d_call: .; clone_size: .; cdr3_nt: TGTGCCAGCAGCTTTCAGGGAACGGATACGCAGTATTTT; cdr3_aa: CASSFQGTDTQYF
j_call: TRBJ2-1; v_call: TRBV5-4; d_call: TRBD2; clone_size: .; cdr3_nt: TGTGCCAGCAGCTTGGGGCTACTAGCGGTACATACCTACAATGAGCAGTTCTTC; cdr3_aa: CASSLGLLAVHTYNEQFF
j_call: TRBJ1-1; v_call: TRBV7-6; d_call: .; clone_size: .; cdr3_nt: TGTGCCAGCAGCTTAACTCTCCGGGTTGGGGCCGTGAACACTGAAGCTTTCTTT; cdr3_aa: CASSLTLRVGAVNTEAFF
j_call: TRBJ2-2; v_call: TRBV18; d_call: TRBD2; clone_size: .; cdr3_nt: TGTGCCAGCTCACCACCTCGGCTAGCGGCTACCCGGGAGCTGTTTTTT; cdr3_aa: CASSPPRLAATRELFF
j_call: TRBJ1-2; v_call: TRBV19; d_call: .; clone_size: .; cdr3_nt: TGTGCCAGTAGTATTAGGGCGGGGAATGGCTACACCTTC; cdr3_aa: CASSIRAGNGYTF
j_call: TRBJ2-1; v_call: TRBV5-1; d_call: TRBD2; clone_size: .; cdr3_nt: TGCGCCAGCAGCCCTAATAGCGGGAGGCCTGAACGCAATGAGCAGTTCTTC; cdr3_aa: CASSPNSGRPERNEQFF
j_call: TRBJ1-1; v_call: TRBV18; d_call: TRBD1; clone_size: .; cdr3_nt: TGTGCCAGCTCACCCACAGGGGGGGAGACTGAAGCTTTCTTT; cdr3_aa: CASSPTGGETEAFF
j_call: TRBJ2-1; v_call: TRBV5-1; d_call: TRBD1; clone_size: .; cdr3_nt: TGCGCCAGCGCAGGGGGTAACTCCTACAATGAGCAGTTCTTC; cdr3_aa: CASAGGNSYNEQFF
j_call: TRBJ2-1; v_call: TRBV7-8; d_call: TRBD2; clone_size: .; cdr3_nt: TGTGCCAGCAGCTTCCGACTAGCTTGGGATGAGCAGTTCTTC; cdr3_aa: CASSFRLAWDEQFF
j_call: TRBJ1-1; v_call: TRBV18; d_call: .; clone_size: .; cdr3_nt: TGTGCCAGCTCACCAAACGGGATGAACACTGAAGCTTTCTTT; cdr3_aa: CASSPNGMNTEAFF